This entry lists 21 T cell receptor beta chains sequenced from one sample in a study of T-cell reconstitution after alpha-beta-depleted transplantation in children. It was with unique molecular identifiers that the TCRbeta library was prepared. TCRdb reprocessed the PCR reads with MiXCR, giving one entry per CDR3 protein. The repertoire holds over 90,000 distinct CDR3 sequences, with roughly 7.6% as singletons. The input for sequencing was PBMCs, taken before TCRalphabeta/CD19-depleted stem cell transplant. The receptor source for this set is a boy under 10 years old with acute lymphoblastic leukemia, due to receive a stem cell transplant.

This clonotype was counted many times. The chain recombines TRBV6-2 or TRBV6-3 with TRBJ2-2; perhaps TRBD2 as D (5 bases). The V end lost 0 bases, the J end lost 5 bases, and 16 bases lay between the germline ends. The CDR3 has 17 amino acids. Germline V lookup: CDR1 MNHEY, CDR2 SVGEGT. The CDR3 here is CASSYSRVPTRTGELFF. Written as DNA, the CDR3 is TGTGCCAGCAGTTACTCGAGAGTTCCAACTAGAACCGGGGAGCTGTTTTTT.

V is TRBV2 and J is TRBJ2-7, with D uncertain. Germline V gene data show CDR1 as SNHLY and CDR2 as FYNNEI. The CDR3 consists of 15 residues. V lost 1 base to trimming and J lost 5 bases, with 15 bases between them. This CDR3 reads CASSEEAAPKNEQYF. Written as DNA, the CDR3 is TGTGCCAGCAGTGAAGAGGCGGCACCGAAGAACGAGCAGTACTTC.

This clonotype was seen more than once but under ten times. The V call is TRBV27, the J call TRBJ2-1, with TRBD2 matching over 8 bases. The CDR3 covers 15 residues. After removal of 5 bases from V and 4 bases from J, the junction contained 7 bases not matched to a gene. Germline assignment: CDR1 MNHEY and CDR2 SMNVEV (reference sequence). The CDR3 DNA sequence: TGTGCCAGCAGTGGGCGCGGGGGGCCATACAATGAGCAGTTCTTC. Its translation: CASSGRGGPYNEQFF.

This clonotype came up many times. CDR3 protein: CASSYPTGAKNIQYF. The CDR3 DNA reads as TGTGCCAGCAGCTATCCCACAGGAGCCAAAAACATTCAGTACTTC. The chain has TRBV28 and TRBJ2-4; TRBD1 is a possible D gene (5 bases). Germline CDR1 and CDR2: MDHEN and SYDVKM. This CDR3 spans 15 amino acids. V gave up 6 bases and J gave up 0 bases, with 12 bases separating them.

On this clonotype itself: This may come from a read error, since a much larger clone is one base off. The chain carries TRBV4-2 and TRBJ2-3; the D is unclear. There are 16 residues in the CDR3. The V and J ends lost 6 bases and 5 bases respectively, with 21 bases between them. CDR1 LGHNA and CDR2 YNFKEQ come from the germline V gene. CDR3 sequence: CASSYEKDLFGDTQYF. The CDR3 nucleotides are TGTGCCAGCAGTTACGAAAAGGACCTCTTTGGAGATACGCAGTATTTT.

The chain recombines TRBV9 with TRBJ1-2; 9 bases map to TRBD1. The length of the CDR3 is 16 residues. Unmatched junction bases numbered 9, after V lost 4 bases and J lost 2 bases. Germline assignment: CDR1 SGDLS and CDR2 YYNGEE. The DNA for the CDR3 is TGTGCCAGCAGCCCCCCCACCGGGACAGGGAACTATGGCTACACCTTC. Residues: CASSPPTGTGNYGYTF. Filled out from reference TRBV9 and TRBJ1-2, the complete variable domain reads DSGVTQTPKHLITATGQRVTLRCSPRSGDLSVYWYQQSLDQGLQFLIQYYNGEERAKGNILERFSAQQFPDLHSELNLSSLELGDSALYFCASSPPTGTGNYGYTFGSGTRLTVV.

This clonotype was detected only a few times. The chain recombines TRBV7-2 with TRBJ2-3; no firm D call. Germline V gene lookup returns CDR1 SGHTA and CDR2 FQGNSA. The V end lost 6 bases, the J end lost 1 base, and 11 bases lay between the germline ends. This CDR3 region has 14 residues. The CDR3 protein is CASRPAPRTDTQYF. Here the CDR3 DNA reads TGTGCCAGCAGACCGGCCCCGCGCACAGATACGCAGTATTTT.

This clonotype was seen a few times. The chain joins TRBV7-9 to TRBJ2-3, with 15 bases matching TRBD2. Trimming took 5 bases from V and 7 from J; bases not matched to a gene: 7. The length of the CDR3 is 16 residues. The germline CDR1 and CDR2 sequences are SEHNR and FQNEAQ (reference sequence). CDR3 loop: CASSAWGLAGGNTQYF. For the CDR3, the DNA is TGTGCCAGCAGCGCCTGGGGACTAGCGGGGGGTAATACGCAGTATTTT.

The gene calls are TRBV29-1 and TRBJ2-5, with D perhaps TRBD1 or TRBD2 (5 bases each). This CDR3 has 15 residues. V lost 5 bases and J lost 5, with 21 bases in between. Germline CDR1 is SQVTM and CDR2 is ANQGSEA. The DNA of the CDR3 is TGCAGCGTTTTATCCCGGGGCCGGATAGGGGAGACCCAGTACTTC. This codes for CSVLSRGRIGETQYF.

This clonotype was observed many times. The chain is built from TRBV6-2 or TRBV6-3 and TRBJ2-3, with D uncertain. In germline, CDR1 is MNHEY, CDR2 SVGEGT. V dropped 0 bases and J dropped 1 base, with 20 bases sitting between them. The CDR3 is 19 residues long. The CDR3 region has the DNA TGTGCCAGCAGTTACTCGACGGTGGCGGACGATGGTGGCACAGATACGCAGTATTTT. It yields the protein CASSYSTVADDGGTDTQYF.

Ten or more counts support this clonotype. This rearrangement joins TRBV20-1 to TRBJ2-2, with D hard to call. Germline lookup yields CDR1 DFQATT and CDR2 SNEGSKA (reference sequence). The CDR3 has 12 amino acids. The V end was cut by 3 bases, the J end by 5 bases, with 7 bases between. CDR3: CSASQPTGELFF. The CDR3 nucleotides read TGCAGTGCTAGCCAACCGACCGGGGAGCTGTTTTTT.

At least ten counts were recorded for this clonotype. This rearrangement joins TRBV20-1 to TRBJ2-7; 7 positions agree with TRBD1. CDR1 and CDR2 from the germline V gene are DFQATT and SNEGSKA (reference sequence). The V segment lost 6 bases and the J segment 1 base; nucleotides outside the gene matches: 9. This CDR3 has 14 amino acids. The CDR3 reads CSATDRARSYEQYF. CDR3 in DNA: TGCAGTGCGACCGACAGGGCCAGGTCCTACGAGCAGTACTTC.

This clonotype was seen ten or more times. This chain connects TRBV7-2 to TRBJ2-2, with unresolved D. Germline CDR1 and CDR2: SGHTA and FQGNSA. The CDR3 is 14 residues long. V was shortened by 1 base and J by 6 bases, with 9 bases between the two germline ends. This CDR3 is CASSLDGVAGELFF. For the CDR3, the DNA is TGTGCCAGCAGCTTAGATGGGGTCGCCGGGGAGCTGTTTTTT.

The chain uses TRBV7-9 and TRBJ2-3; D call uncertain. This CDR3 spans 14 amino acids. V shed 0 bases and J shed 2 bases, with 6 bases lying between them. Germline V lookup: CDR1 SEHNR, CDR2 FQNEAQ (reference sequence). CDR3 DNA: TGTGCCAGCAGCTTAGCGGGAAACACAGATACGCAGTATTTT. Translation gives CASSLAGNTDTQYF.

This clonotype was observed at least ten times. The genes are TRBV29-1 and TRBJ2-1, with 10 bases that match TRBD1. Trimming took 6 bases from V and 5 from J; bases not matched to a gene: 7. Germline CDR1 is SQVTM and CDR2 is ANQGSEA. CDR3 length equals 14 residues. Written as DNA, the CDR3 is TGCAGCGTCGCTACGACAGGGGGCCACAATGAGCAGTTCTTC. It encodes CSVATTGGHNEQFF.

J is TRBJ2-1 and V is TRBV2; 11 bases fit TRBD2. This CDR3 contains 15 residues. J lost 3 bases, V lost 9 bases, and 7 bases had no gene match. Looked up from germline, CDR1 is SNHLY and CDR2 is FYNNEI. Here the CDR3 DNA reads TGTGCCAGGGGGTCCCTAGCGGGGGGCTACAATGAGCAGTTCTTC. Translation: CARGSLAGGYNEQFF.

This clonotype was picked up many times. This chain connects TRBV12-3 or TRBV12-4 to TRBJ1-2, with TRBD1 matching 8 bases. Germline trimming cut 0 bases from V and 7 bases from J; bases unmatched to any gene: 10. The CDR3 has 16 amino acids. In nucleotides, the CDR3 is TGTGCCAGCAGTTTAGCGGACAGGGTTGAGCCGGGTGGCTACACCTTC. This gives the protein CASSLADRVEPGGYTF.

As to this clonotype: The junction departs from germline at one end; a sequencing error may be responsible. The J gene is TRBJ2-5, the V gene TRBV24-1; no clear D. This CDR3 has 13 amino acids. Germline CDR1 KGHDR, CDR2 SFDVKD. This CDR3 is CATSEGSQATQYF. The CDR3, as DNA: TGTGCCACCAGTGAAGGCAGCCAAGCGACCCAGTACTTC.

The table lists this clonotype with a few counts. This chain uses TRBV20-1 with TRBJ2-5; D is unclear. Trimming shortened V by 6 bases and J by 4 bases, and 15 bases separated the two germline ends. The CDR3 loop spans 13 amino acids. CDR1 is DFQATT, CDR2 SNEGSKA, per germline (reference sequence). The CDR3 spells CSARLQVGETQYF. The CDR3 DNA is TGCAGTGCGAGGTTGCAGGTGGGAGAGACCCAGTACTTC.

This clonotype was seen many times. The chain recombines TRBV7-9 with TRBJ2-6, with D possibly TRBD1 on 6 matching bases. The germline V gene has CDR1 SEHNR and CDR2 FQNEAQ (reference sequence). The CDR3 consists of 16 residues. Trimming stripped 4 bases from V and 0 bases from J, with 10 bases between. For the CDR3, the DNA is TGTGCCAGCAGCTGGGACATCACCTCTGGGGCCAACGTCCTGACTTTC. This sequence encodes CASSWDITSGANVLTF.

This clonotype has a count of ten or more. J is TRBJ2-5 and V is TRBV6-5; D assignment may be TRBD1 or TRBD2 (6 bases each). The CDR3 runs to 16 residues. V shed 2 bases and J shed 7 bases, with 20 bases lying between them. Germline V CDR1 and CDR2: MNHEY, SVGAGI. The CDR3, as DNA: TGTGCCAGCAGTTACACGGGGGCTAGCCCTTTGGGGACCCAGTACTTC. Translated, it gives CASSYTGASPLGTQYF.